The 26 T cell receptor beta chains presented below share a single source sample, sequenced in a study of shared T cell receptors in the human thymus. Assay: immunoSEQ multiplex PCR; the TCRdb copy retains only in-frame clones and omits some. The data contain about 660,000 clones, about 87% of them singletons. The same sample was also studied in work on human thymus T cells.

The sequenced sample consisted of thymocytes. The source of these receptors is a boy under two years old with a congenital heart defect.

The chain couples TRBV4-1 to TRBJ2-7; TRBD2 matches at 11 bases. The V gene end was trimmed by 3 bases and the J gene end by 0 bases; junction bases not matched to a gene: 1. The CDR3 extends over 15 amino acids. Per the germline V gene, CDR1 is MGHRA and CDR2 is YSYEKL. The CDR3 DNA reads TGCGCCAGCAGCCAGGGACTAGCGGCCTCCTACGAGCAGTACTTC. Translation gives CASSQGLAASYEQYF.

The gene calls are TRBV7-3 and TRBJ2-2, with D hard to call. This CDR3 region has 13 residues. V dropped 4 bases and J dropped 2 bases, with 5 bases sitting between them. Germline values: CDR1 SGHTA, CDR2 FQGTGA. Here the CDR3 DNA reads TGTGCCAGCAGCTCCTTAAACACCGGGGAGCTGTTTTTT. Its protein is CASSSLNTGELFF.

The CDR3 spells CSVFHLTGPSDYGYTF. The CDR3, as DNA: TGCAGCGTTTTTCATCTAACAGGGCCCAGCGACTATGGCTACACCTTC. V and J are TRBV29-1 and TRBJ1-2; perhaps TRBD1 as D (6 bases). Trimming pared 5 bases from V and 3 bases from J, leaving 22 bases between. The CDR3 extends over 16 amino acids. CDR1 and CDR2 from the germline V gene are SQVTM and ANQGSEA.

V is TRBV30 and J is TRBJ1-1, with 7 nucleotides matching TRBD1. CDR1 and CDR2 (germline): GTSNPN, SVGIG (reference sequence). The trim removed 6 bases at V and 8 bases at J, leaving 9 bases unmatched. The CDR3 is 12 residues long. CDR3 in amino acids: CACRDSLQEAFF. DNA of the CDR3: TGTGCCTGCCGGGACAGCCTACAAGAAGCTTTCTTT.

The chain has TRBV28 and TRBJ2-1; 8 positions agree with TRBD2. The V gene end was trimmed by 5 bases and the J gene end by 7 bases; junction bases not matched to a gene: 19. CDR1 MDHEN and CDR2 SYDVKM come from the germline V gene. The CDR3 consists of 18 residues. In nucleotides, the CDR3 is TGTGCCAGCAGTCCCATTCGGGGCGGGGGGACCCGCGGGAATGAGCAGTTCTTC. Protein: CASSPIRGGGTRGNEQFF.

The DNA of the CDR3 is TGTGCCAGCAGCTTAGGAAGGACTAGCGCTTCCTACGAGCAGTACTTC. Encoded protein: CASSLGRTSASYEQYF. The chain combines TRBV7-9 with TRBJ2-7; 9 bases are a match to TRBD2. Trimming removed 1 base from V and 1 base from J; junction bases left unmatched: 5. Germline V gene lookup returns CDR1 SEHNR and CDR2 FQNEAQ (reference sequence). The CDR3 has 16 residues.

The chain employs TRBV4-2 and TRBJ2-7, with TRBD1 matching over 9 bases. Trimming removed 4 bases from V and 2 bases from J; junction bases left unmatched: 9. Germline V gene lookup returns CDR1 LGHNA and CDR2 YNFKEQ. The CDR3 consists of 16 residues. This CDR3 is CASSRTSGQGTYEQYF. The CDR3 nucleotides read TGTGCCAGCAGCCGAACGTCGGGACAGGGAACCTACGAGCAGTACTTC.

The chain is built from TRBV9 and TRBJ1-5; D is uncertain. V was trimmed by 6 bases and J by 5 bases, leaving 18 bases between them. Germline V gene lookup returns CDR1 SGDLS and CDR2 YYNGEE. CDR3 length: 15 residues. CDR3 nucleotides: TGTGCCAGCACCCCCAACGGGGATAGGGATCAGCCCCAGCATTTT. As protein: CASTPNGDRDQPQHF.

The gene calls are TRBV9 and TRBJ1-2; 7 nucleotides align to TRBD1. The CDR3 spans 14 residues. Germline V gene lookup returns CDR1 SGDLS and CDR2 YYNGEE. The V and J ends lost 1 base and 4 bases, in that order; junction bases with no gene match: 4. The CDR3 DNA reads TGTGCCAGCAGCGTAACAGGGGATCTCTATGGCTACACCTTC. This encodes CASSVTGDLYGYTF.

The CDR3 bases are TGTGCCAGCAGCCCCTCGGGTCAGGGGGACAACTATGGCTACACCTTC. It is translated as CASSPSGQGDNYGYTF. This sequence joins TRBV28 and TRBJ1-2, with 7 bases aligning to TRBD1. Germline loops: CDR1 MDHEN, CDR2 SYDVKM. There are 16 residues in the CDR3. Trimming at V came to 6 bases and at J to 2 bases, leaving 12 bases not matched to a gene.

The chain recombines TRBV27 with TRBJ2-7; 7 bases match TRBD1. After removal of 3 bases from V and 2 bases from J, the junction contained 4 bases not matched to a gene. Per germline, CDR1 MNHEY and CDR2 SMNVEV (reference sequence). The CDR3 length is 14 residues. The CDR3: CASSFRQGPYEQYF. CDR3 nucleotide sequence: TGTGCCAGCAGTTTTCGACAGGGTCCCTACGAGCAGTACTTC.

The rearrangement uses TRBV4-3 and TRBJ1-4, with D perhaps TRBD1 (5 bases). This CDR3 contains 12 residues. Germline V CDR1 and CDR2: LGHNA, YSLEER. Trimming pared 1 base from V and 14 bases from J, leaving 11 bases between. This chain's CDR3 is CASSQGQGSLFF. CDR3 nucleotide sequence: TGCGCCAGCAGCCAAGGTCAGGGAAGTCTGTTTTTT.

This chain joins TRBV5-1 and TRBJ1-6; TRBD1 agrees at 8 bases. CDR3 length: 14 amino acids. CDR1 and CDR2 from the germline V gene are SGHRS and YFSETQ. Trimming removed 4 bases from V and 9 bases from J; junction bases left unmatched: 6. The CDR3, as DNA: TGCGCCAGCAGCCGCAGGGGGCGAGGTTCACCCCTCCACTTT. Encoded protein: CASSRRGRGSPLHF.

The chain is built from TRBV19 and TRBJ2-4; 7 bases align to TRBD2. Losses at the gene ends were 2 bases for V and 5 bases for J; bases not matched to a gene: 6. Germline values: CDR1 LNHDA, CDR2 SQIVND (reference sequence). CDR3 length: 15 amino acids. The CDR3 DNA reads TGTGCCAGTAGTATAAACTTCGGACTAGAAAACATTCAGTACTTC. Protein product: CASSINFGLENIQYF.

This clone was counted between two and nine times. The rearrangement joins TRBV14 to TRBJ2-1; TRBD2 matches 14 bases. There are 17 residues in the CDR3. Germline CDR1 is SGHDN and CDR2 is FVKESK. V trimming: 0 bases; J trimming: 5 bases; junction bases outside the gene matches: 3. DNA for the CDR3: TGTGCCAGCAGCCAAGATATGACTAGCGGGAGGGACAATGAGCAGTTCTTC. Its protein is CASSQDMTSGRDNEQFF.

J is TRBJ1-3 and V is TRBV28; D unclear. From germline, CDR1 is MDHEN and CDR2 SYDVKM. The CDR3 runs 14 residues. The V gene lost 3 bases and the J gene lost 2 bases, with 8 bases spanning the gap. The CDR3 DNA reads as TGTGCCAGCAGTTTTTCAGAAGCTGGAAACACCATATATTTT. Its translation: CASSFSEAGNTIYF.

V and J are TRBV5-6 and TRBJ1-2; D possibly corresponds to TRBD1 (6 bases). Looked up from germline, CDR1 is SGHDT and CDR2 is YYEEEE. The CDR3 contains 17 residues. V shed 5 bases and J shed 0 bases, with 20 bases lying between them. This CDR3 is CASSPRGAPRANYGYTF. The CDR3 bases are TGTGCCAGCAGTCCCCGGGGGGCGCCGAGAGCTAACTATGGCTACACCTTC.

The V and J genes are TRBV18 and TRBJ2-5; a weak D match, TRBD1 (6 bases). The CDR3 is made up of 16 amino acids. Between the trimmed V and J ends, which lost 1 base and 1 base, there was a span of 13 bases. Germline V CDR1 and CDR2: KGHSH, LQKENI. The CDR3 loop reads CASSPHQGPLQETQYF. The CDR3, as DNA: TGTGCCAGCTCACCACATCAGGGGCCCCTCCAAGAGACCCAGTACTTC. Complete variable domain (other parts from reference TRBV18 and TRBJ2-5): NAGVMQNPRHLVRRRGQEARLRCSPMKGHSHVYWYRQLPEEGLKFMVYLQKENIIDESGMPKERFSAEFPKEGPSILRIQQVVRGDSAAYFCASSPHQGPLQETQYFGPGTRLLVL.

This clone was seen a handful of times. This chain links TRBV30 with TRBJ2-2; a possible D gene is TRBD2 (5 bases). V lost 2 bases to trimming and J lost 5 bases, with 21 bases between them. The CDR3 covers 17 residues. Germline assignment: CDR1 GTSNPN and CDR2 SVGIG (reference sequence). The CDR3 region has the DNA TGTGCCTGGAGTCCCCCGGTGGGCGGGCATTGGACCGGGGAGCTGTTTTTT. Its translation: CAWSPPVGGHWTGELFF.

The chain has TRBV14 and TRBJ2-3; 9 bases are a match to TRBD2. Germline loops: CDR1 SGHDN, CDR2 FVKESK. J was trimmed by 4 bases and V by 3 bases; bases with no gene match: 8. The CDR3 is 16 amino acids. The CDR3 sequence: CASSHPIAGEADTQYF. CDR3 nucleotides: TGTGCCAGCAGCCACCCCATAGCGGGGGAGGCAGATACGCAGTATTTT.

A few counts support this clone. This chain joins TRBV5-1 and TRBJ1-1; 7 positions agree with TRBD1. Germline V gene lookup returns CDR1 SGHRS and CDR2 YFSETQ. V lost 0 bases, J lost 6 bases, and 8 bases stayed unmatched. This CDR3 spans 15 amino acids. Here the CDR3 DNA reads TGCGCCAGCAGCTTGGCCTCGACAGGGTCCTCTGAAGCTTTCTTT. Protein: CASSLASTGSSEAFF.

This sequence joins TRBV20-1 and TRBJ2-7, with TRBD1 as a possible D gene (5 bases). The V end was cut by 7 bases, the J end by 6 bases, with 10 bases between. The CDR3 is made up of 10 amino acids. From germline, CDR1 is DFQATT and CDR2 SNEGSKA (reference sequence). CDR3 sequence reads: CSVDSSEQYF. The CDR3 DNA sequence: TGCAGTGTCGACAGCAGCGAGCAGTACTTC.

The V call is TRBV28, the J call TRBJ1-3; 9 nucleotides agree with TRBD1. The CDR3 is 17 amino acids. CDR1 and CDR2 from the germline V gene are MDHEN and SYDVKM. Trimming removed 2 bases from V and 3 bases from J; junction bases left unmatched: 8. CDR3 sequence: CASSLRDREIDGNTIYF. CDR3 DNA sequence: TGTGCCAGCAGTTTAAGGGACAGGGAAATAGATGGAAACACCATATATTTT.

This clone has just one count. The chain joins TRBV5-1 to TRBJ2-5; tentatively, D is TRBD1 (6 bases). The V gene lost 1 base and the J gene lost 7 bases, with 20 bases spanning the gap. The CDR3 consists of 16 residues. Germline assignment: CDR1 SGHRS and CDR2 YFSETQ. This chain's CDR3 is CASSLSLGRVGGTQYF. For the CDR3, the DNA is TGCGCCAGCAGCTTGAGTTTGGGACGTGTAGGGGGGACCCAGTACTTC.

The rearrangement uses TRBV28 and TRBJ1-5; a weak D match, TRBD1 (5 bases). This CDR3 comprises 16 residues. V lost 7 bases, J lost 4 bases, and 20 bases lay in between. Germline CDR1 and CDR2: MDHEN and SYDVKM. DNA for the CDR3: TGTGCCAGCACTCCTACCCTAGACAGATTGAATCAGCCCCAGCATTTT. It translates to CASTPTLDRLNQPQHF.

This clone has more than one count but fewer than ten. The rearrangement joins TRBV6-5 to TRBJ1-1, with 7 bases that match TRBD1. The V gene end was trimmed by 7 bases and the J gene end by 5 bases; junction bases not matched to a gene: 7. CDR3 length: 13 amino acids. CDR1 is MNHEY and CDR2 is SVGAGI in the germline V gene. This chain's CDR3 is CASTQGEGTEAFF. CDR3 DNA sequence: TGTGCCAGCACCCAGGGGGAAGGGACTGAAGCTTTCTTT.